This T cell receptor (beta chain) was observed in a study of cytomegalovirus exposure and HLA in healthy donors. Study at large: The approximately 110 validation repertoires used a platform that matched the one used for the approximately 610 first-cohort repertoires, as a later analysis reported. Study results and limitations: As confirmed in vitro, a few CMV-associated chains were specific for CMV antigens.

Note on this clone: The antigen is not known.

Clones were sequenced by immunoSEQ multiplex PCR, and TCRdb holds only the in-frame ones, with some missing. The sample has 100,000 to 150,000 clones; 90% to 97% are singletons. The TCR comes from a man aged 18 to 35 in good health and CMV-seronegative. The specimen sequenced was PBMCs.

CDR3 in amino acids: CAWSTRLATGELFF. The CDR3 DNA reads as TGTGCCTGGAGTACCAGACTAGCGACCGGGGAGCTGTTTTTT. The J gene is TRBJ2-2, the V gene TRBV30, with 8 bases identical to TRBD2. The germline V gene has CDR1 GTSNPN and CDR2 SVGIG (reference sequence). Losses at the gene ends were 2 bases for V and 5 bases for J; bases not matched to a gene: 4. This CDR3 is built from 14 residues.